What follows are 29 T cell receptor beta chains derived from one specimen sequenced in a study of T cell clusters in autoimmune cytopenias. TRB was amplified by touch-down multiplex PCR, primer pools A and B combined. Following a re-call of the multiplex PCR reads, TCRdb has one entry per CDR3 protein and lacks DNA. The specimen's table records some 6,200 distinct CDR3 sequences. TRB was amplified from roughly 0.25 ug of peripheral blood genomic DNA per sample. The sample was peripheral blood. Receptors were obtained from a human donor with an autoimmune cytopenia or autoimmune hepatitis (not recorded which).

The chain couples TRBV20-1 to TRBJ2-3; TCRdb picks TRBD2, but there is no DNA to check that call. CDR3 length: 15 residues. Germline assignment: CDR1 DFQATT and CDR2 SNEGSKA (reference sequence). The CDR3 protein is CSARAGTLNTDTQYF.

J is TRBJ1-1 and V is TRBV5-1; the D call of TRBD1 rests on TCRdb alone, since no DNA is present to check it. Germline-derived CDR1 and CDR2 are SGHRS and YFSETQ. CDR3 length: 16 residues. CDR3 protein: CASSLGQVAKSTEAFF.

The chain links TRBV5-1 to TRBJ2-3; TCRdb reports TRBD2, a call that lacks DNA to check it against. Germline assignment: CDR1 SGHRS and CDR2 YFSETQ. The CDR3 sequence is 12 residues long. CDR3 residues: CASSSRPDTQYF.

This clonotype counts as medium-sized (0.01 to 0.1%) by frequency. The rearrangement joins TRBV6-1 to TRBJ2-3; the TRBD2 assignment by TCRdb is unverifiable without DNA. Germline lookup yields CDR1 MNHNS and CDR2 SASEGT. The CDR3 runs 16 residues. CDR3 sequence: CASTLQRGSSTDTQYF.

This clonotype ranks as medium-sized in terms of frequency. The V and J genes are TRBV12-3 or TRBV12-4 and TRBJ2-2. The CDR3 sequence is 15 residues long. CDR3: CASSLRTVATGELFF.

This chain uses TRBV7-9 with TRBJ1-4. CDR3 length equals 14 residues. Germline loops: CDR1 SEHNR, CDR2 FQNEAQ (reference sequence). The CDR3 here is CASSLSATNEKLFF.

The rearrangement links TRBV9 to TRBJ1-3. Germline CDR1 SGDLS, CDR2 YYNGEE. This CDR3 contains 15 residues. CDR3 sequence: CASSVQESSGNTIYF.

The gene calls are TRBV5-3 and TRBJ2-3; TCRdb returns TRBD2, unconfirmable since there is no DNA. TRBV5-3 is known as an ORF, though its function is uncertain. This CDR3 comprises 18 residues. The CDR3 sequence is CARSQSCPAGGPLDTQYF.

Here the CDR3 reads CASSLAGSLSGNTIYF. This chain uses TRBV5-1 with TRBJ1-3. CDR1 is SGHRS, CDR2 YFSETQ, per germline. The CDR3 sequence is 16 residues long.

V and J are TRBV20-1 and TRBJ1-2; TCRdb picks TRBD1, but there is no DNA to check that call. The CDR3 has 16 residues. Germline CDR1 and CDR2: DFQATT and SNEGSKA (reference sequence). The chain's CDR3 is CSARTSYDRGQYGYTF.

This clonotype is classed as medium-sized (0.01 to 0.1%) by frequency. This CDR3 is CATSNGNGGANVLTF. V is TRBV15 and J is TRBJ2-6; the D call from TCRdb, TRBD1, cannot be confirmed without DNA. CDR1 and CDR2 (germline): LNHNV, YYDKDF (reference sequence). CDR3 length equals 15 residues.

This clonotype is labeled medium-sized based on frequency. This chain joins TRBV12-3 or TRBV12-4 and TRBJ2-1. This CDR3 contains 15 residues. Here the CDR3 reads CASSEDGFSYNEQFF.

Its frequency marks this clonotype as medium-sized (0.01 to 0.1%). V usage is TRBV6-5 and J usage is TRBJ2-5; no DNA is available, so the TRBD1 call from TCRdb remains unchecked. CDR1 is MNHEY and CDR2 is SVGAGI in the germline V gene. CDR3 size: 16 residues. The CDR3 region is CASYSPTGPLEETQYF.

In terms of frequency, this clonotype is medium-sized (0.01 to 0.1%). This chain joins TRBV6-1 and TRBJ2-1; TCRdb indicates TRBD1, and absent DNA this call remains unverified. The length of the CDR3 is 14 residues. Germline loops: CDR1 MNHNS, CDR2 SASEGT. This CDR3 reads CASSEAGNYNEQFF.

This sequence joins TRBV24-1 and TRBJ2-2; with no DNA, the TCRdb D assignment of TRBD1 cannot be verified. CDR1 is KGHDR, CDR2 SFDVKD, per germline. The CDR3 runs 16 residues. CDR3 sequence reads: CATSDTGTGIPGELFF.

V is TRBV7-2 and J is TRBJ2-5; TCRdb's D call, TRBD1, is unchecked because there is no DNA. The CDR3 covers 14 residues. Germline V CDR1 and CDR2: SGHTA, FQGNSA. Here the CDR3 reads CASWEQGAGETQYF.

This chain connects TRBV5-1 to TRBJ1-1; absent DNA, TCRdb's TRBD1 call cannot be checked. CDR1 is SGHRS and CDR2 is YFSETQ in the germline V gene. The CDR3 consists of 18 residues. The CDR3 region is CASSLPGQRGGPNTEAFF.

The V call is TRBV10-1, the J call TRBJ2-7. The CDR3 totals 15 residues. Germline assignment: CDR1 WNHNN and CDR2 SYGVQD (reference sequence). CDR3 amino acids: CASSESNRRNGEQYF.

This chain joins TRBV2 and TRBJ2-5. Per the germline V gene, CDR1 is SNHLY and CDR2 is FYNNEI. The CDR3 runs 12 residues. CDR3 amino acids: CASSEQGETQYF.

The chain uses TRBV12-3 or TRBV12-4 and TRBJ2-5; checking the TCRdb D call of TRBD2 is not possible without DNA. The CDR3 consists of 15 residues. The CDR3 sequence is CASSLDGGAVETQYF.

J is TRBJ2-7 and V is TRBV5-6; TCRdb names TRBD1, which stays unverified in the absence of DNA. The length of the CDR3 is 15 residues. CDR1 and CDR2 from the germline V gene are SGHDT and YYEEEE. CDR3 protein: CASSSGGGLSYEQYF.

The CDR3 reads CASSPESYNYGYTF. The chain combines TRBV6-4 with TRBJ1-2. This CDR3 has 14 residues. From germline, CDR1 is MRHNA and CDR2 SNTAGT.

The chain has TRBV20-1 and TRBJ2-7. The CDR3 spans 12 residues. Germline CDR1 is DFQATT and CDR2 is SNEGSKA (reference sequence). This chain's CDR3 is CSATDRSYEQYF.

The rearrangement links TRBV20-1 to TRBJ1-5. Per germline, CDR1 DFQATT and CDR2 SNEGSKA (reference sequence). The CDR3 covers 13 residues. CDR3 sequence reads: CSAPADSNQPQHF.

This chain links TRBV9 with TRBJ2-3; TCRdb names TRBD2, which stays unverified in the absence of DNA. Germline values: CDR1 SGDLS, CDR2 YYNGEE. The CDR3 is 16 amino acids. CDR3 in amino acids: CASSAPLAGGTDTQYF.

The genes are TRBV6-5 and TRBJ2-7; the D call from TCRdb, TRBD1, cannot be confirmed without DNA. The CDR3 has 18 residues. CDR1 is MNHEY, CDR2 SVGAGI, per germline. CDR3 sequence reads: CASSLSAGGQTIGDEQYF.

J is TRBJ1-5 and V is TRBV6-2 or TRBV6-3; TCRdb lists TRBD1, though no DNA is available to test this call. Germline-derived CDR1 and CDR2 are MNHEY and SVGEGT. This CDR3 is 16 amino acids long. The CDR3 protein is CASSPPLGGANQPQHF.

The rearrangement uses TRBV27 and TRBJ2-5; as DNA is missing, the TRBD1 call by TCRdb cannot be tested. Germline V lookup: CDR1 MNHEY, CDR2 SMNVEV (reference sequence). The length of the CDR3 is 15 residues. CDR3 protein: CATRSTRQGKETQYF.

This clonotype is called medium-sized based on its frequency. The genes are TRBV6-2 or TRBV6-3 and TRBJ2-1; the TRBD2 assignment by TCRdb is unverifiable without DNA. CDR3 size: 16 residues. Per germline, CDR1 MNHEY and CDR2 SVGEGT. CDR3 sequence: CASSWEGGQIYNEQFF.